The clone carrying this T cell receptor beta chain has more than one count but fewer than ten. Assay used: immunoSEQ multiplex PCR; TCRdb lists only in-frame clones, some missing. The top ten hold about 6% of the sample, which has roughly 170,000 clones, 65% to 85% seen once. The data derive from a study of blood T cell repertoires in COVID-19. Cohort allocation depended upon clinical history that participants reported. Looked up from germline, CDR1 is MNHNY and CDR2 is SVGAGI (reference sequence). CDR3 length: 14 residues. The junction had 8 bases not matched to a gene; V was cut back by 8 bases and J by 4 bases.

This clonotype was sampled from a woman in her 40s with acute COVID-19. The sequencing sample was made of PBMCs or T cells enriched from blood (not recorded which). V and J are TRBV6-6 and TRBJ2-5; TRBD2 matches 9 bases. The chain's CDR3 is CASLTSGMGETQYF. In DNA form, the CDR3 reads TGTGCCAGCCTGACTAGCGGCATGGGAGAGACCCAGTACTTC.